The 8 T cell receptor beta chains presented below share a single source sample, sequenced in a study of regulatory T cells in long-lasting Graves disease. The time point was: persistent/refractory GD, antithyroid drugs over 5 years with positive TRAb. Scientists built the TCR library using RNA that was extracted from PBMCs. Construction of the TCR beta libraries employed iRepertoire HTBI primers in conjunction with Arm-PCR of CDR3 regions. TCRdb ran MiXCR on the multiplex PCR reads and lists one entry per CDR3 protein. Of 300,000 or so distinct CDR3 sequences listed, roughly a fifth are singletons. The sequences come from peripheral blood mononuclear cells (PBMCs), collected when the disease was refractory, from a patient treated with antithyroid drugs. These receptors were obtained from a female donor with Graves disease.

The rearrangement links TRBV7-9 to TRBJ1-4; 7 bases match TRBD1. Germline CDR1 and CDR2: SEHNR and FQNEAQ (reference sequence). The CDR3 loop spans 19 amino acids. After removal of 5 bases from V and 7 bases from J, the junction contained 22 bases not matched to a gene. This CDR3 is CASSLLARFGRQGGEKLFF. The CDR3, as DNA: TGTGCCAGCAGCCTTCTTGCACGATTTGGACGACAGGGTGGTGAAAAACTGTTTTTT. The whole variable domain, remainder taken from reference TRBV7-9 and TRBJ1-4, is DTGVSQNPRHKITKRGQNVTFRCDPISEHNRLYWYRQTLGQGPEFLTYFQNEAQLEKSRLLSDRFSAERPKGSFSTLEIQRTEQGDSAMYLCASSLLARFGRQGGEKLFFGSGTQLSVL.

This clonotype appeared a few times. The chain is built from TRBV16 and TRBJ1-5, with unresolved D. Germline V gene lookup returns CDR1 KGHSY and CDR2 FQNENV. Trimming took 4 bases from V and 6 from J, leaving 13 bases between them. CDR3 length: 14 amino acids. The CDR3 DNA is TGTGCCAGCAGCCCCCTTAATGGAGGTCAGCCCCAGCATTTT. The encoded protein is CASSPLNGGQPQHF.

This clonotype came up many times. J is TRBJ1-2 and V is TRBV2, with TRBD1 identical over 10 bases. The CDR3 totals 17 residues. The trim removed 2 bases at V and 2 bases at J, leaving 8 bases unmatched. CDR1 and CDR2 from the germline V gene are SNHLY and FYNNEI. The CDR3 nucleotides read TGTGCCAGCAGTGAAAGTTGGACAGGGGGAGGGAACTATGGCTACACCTTC. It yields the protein CASSESWTGGGNYGYTF.

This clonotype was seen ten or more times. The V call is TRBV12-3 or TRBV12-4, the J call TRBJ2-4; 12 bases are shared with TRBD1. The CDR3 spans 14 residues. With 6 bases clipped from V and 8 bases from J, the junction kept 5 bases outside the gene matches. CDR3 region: CASRPGQGADIQYF. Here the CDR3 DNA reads TGTGCCAGCAGGCCGGGACAGGGGGCGGACATTCAGTACTTC.

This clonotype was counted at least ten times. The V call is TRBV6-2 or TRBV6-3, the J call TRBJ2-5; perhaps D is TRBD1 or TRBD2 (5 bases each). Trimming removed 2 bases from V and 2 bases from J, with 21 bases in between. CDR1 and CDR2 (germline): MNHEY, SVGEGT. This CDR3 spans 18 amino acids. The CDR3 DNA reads TGTGCCAGCAGTTACACCCGCCTCGGGACGGCAGGGCAAGAGACCCAGTACTTC. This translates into CASSYTRLGTAGQETQYF.

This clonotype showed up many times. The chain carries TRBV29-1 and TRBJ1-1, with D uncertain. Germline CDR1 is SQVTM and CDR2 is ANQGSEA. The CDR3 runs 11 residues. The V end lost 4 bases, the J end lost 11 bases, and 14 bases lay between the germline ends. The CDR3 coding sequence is TGCAGCGTTGTAGGTGGCCGGGAGGCTTTCTTT. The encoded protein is CSVVGGREAFF.

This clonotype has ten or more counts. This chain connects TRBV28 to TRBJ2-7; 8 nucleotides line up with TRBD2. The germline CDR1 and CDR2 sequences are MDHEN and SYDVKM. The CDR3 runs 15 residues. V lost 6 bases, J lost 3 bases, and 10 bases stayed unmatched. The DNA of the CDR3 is TGTGCCAGCAGGTCCGGGGGGGCGGGAGACTACGAGCAGTACTTC. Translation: CASRSGGAGDYEQYF.

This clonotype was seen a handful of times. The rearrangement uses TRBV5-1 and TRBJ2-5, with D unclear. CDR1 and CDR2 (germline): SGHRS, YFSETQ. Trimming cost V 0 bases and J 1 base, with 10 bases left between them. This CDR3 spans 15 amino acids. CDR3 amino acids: CASSLAGSAQETQYF. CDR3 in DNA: TGCGCCAGCAGCTTGGCCGGAAGCGCCCAAGAGACCCAGTACTTC.